This T cell receptor (beta chain) stems from a study of response to subunit inactivated influenza vaccine. Whole-study findings and limits: A suggestion made by the authors is that each seasonal influenza vaccination recruits few new T cells.

Trimming took 6 bases from V and 2 from J; bases not matched to a gene: 8. Germline CDR1 is DFQATT and CDR2 is SNEGSKA (reference sequence). The CDR3 extends over 14 amino acids. This clonotype was seen ten or more times. No antigen is known for it. TCRdb analysed the RT-PCR reads with MiXCR anew, one entry per CDR3 protein. Of roughly 160,000 distinct CDR3 sequences detected, around 11% appear once; the ten largest clones hold 35% to 40%. The chain links TRBV20-1 to TRBJ2-7; TRBD1 aligns across 9 bases. The specimen was CD8+ T cells sorted from PBMCs, collected around 25 months after vaccination. The source is a man between 50 and 70 years old who received an inactivated influenza vaccine. CDR3: CSARQGGSPYEQYF. As DNA, the CDR3 is TGCAGTGCGAGACAGGGGGGTTCCCCCTACGAGCAGTACTTC.